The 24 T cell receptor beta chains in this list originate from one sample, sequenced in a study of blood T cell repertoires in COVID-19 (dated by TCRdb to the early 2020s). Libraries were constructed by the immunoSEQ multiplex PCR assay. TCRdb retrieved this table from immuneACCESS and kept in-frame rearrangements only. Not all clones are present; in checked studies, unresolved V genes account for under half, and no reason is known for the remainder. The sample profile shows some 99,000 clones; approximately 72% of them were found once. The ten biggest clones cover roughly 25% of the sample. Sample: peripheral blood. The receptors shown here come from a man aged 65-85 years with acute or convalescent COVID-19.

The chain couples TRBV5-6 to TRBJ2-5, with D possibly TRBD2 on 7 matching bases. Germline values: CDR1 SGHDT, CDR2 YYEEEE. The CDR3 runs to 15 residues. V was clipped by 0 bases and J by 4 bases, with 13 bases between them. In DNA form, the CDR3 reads TGTGCCAGCAGCTTGGACTACGGGGGGCGAGAGACCCAGTACTTC. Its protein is CASSLDYGGRETQYF.

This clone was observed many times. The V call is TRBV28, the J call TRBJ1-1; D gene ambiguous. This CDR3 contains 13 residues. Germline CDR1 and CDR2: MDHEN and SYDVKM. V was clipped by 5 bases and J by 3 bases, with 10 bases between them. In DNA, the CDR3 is TGTGCCAGCAGTCCCCCGGGGTACACTGAAGCTTTCTTT. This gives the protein CASSPPGYTEAFF.

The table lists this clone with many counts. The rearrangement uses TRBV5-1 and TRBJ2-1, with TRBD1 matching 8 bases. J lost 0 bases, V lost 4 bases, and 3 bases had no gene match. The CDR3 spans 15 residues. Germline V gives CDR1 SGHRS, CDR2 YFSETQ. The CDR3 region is CASSPTGDSYNEQFF. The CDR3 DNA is TGCGCCAGCAGCCCGACAGGGGACTCCTACAATGAGCAGTTCTTC.

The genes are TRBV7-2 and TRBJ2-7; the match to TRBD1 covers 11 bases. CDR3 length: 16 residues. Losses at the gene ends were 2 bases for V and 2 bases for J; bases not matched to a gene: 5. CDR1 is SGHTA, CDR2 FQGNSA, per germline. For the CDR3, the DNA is TGTGCCAGCAGCTTACCCCCGGGACAGGGGGCCTACGAGCAGTACTTC. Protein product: CASSLPPGQGAYEQYF.

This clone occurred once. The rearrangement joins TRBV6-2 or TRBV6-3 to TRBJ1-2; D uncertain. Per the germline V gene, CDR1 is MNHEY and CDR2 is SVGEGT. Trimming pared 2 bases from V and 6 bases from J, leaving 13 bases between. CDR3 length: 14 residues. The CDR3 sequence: CASSYLGRSNGYTF. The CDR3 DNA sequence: TGTGCCAGCAGTTACCTGGGCAGATCTAATGGCTACACCTTC.

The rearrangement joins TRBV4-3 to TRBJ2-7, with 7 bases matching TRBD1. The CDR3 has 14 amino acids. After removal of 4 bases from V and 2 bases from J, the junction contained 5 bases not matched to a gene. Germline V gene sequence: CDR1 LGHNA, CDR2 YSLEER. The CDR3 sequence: CASSPRDSTYEQYF. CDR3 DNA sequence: TGCGCCAGCAGCCCCCGGGACAGCACCTACGAGCAGTACTTC.

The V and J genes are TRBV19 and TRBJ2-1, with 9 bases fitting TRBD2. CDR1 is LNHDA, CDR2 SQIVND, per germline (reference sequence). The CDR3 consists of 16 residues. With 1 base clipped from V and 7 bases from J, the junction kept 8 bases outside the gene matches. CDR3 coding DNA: TGTGCCAGTAGTATAGGGGCTAGCGGGACTCCGAATGAGCAGTTCTTC. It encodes CASSIGASGTPNEQFF.

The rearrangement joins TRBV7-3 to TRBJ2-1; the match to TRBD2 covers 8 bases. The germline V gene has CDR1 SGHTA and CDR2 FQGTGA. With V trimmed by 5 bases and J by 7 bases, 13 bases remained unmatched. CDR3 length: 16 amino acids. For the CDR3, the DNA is TGTGCCAGCAGCCCTACTGGAACGGGAGGGCCGAATGAGCAGTTCTTC. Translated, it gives CASSPTGTGGPNEQFF.

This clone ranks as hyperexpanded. In nucleotides, the CDR3 is TGTGCCAGCAGCGAGGGGGACTACGAGCAGTACTTC. This gives the protein CASSEGDYEQYF. This chain joins TRBV3-1 (or the pseudogene TRBV3-2) and TRBJ2-7; D perhaps matches TRBD1 (6 bases). CDR1 is LGHDT, CDR2 YNNKEL, per germline (reference sequence). Trimming took off 5 bases at V and 3 bases at J, with 8 bases between the two ends. This CDR3 comprises 12 residues.

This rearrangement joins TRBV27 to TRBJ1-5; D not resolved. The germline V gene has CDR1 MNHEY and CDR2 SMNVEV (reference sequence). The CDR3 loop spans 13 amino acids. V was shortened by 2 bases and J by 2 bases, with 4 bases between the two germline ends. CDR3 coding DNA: TGTGCCAGCAGTTTAGCAGGCAATCAGCCCCAGCATTTT. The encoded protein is CASSLAGNQPQHF.

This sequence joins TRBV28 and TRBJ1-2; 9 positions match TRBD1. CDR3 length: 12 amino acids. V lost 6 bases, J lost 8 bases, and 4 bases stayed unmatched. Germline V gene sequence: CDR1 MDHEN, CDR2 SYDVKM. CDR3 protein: CASSGQGWGYTF. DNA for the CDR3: TGTGCCAGCAGCGGACAGGGGTGGGGCTACACCTTC.

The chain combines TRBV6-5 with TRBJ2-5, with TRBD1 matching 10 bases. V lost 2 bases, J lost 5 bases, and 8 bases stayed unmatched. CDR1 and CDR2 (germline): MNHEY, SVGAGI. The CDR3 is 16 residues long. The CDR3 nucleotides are TGTGCCAGCAGTTACCTGGGACAGGGGAAGGGGGAGACCCAGTACTTC. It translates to CASSYLGQGKGETQYF.

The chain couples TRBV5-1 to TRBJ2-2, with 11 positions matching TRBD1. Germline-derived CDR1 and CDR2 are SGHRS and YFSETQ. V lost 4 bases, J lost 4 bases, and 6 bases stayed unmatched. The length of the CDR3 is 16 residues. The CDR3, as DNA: TGCGCCAGCAGCACTCGGACAGGGGGCGGCACCGGGGAGCTGTTTTTT. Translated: CASSTRTGGGTGELFF. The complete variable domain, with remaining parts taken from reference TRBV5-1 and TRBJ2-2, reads KAGVTQTPRYLIKTRGQQVTLSCSPISGHRSVSWYQQTPGQGLQFLFEYFSETQRNKGNFPGRFSGRQFSNSRSEMNVSTLELGDSALYLCASSTRTGGGTGELFFGEGSRLTVL.

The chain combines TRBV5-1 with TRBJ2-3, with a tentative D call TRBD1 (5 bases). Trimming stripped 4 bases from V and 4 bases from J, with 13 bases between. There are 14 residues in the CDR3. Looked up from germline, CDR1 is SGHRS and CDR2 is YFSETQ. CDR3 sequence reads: CASSKSQGADTQYF. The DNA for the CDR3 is TGCGCCAGCAGCAAATCGCAAGGGGCAGATACGCAGTATTTT. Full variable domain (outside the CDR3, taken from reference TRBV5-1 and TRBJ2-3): KAGVTQTPRYLIKTRGQQVTLSCSPISGHRSVSWYQQTPGQGLQFLFEYFSETQRNKGNFPGRFSGRQFSNSRSEMNVSTLELGDSALYLCASSKSQGADTQYFGPGTRLTVL.

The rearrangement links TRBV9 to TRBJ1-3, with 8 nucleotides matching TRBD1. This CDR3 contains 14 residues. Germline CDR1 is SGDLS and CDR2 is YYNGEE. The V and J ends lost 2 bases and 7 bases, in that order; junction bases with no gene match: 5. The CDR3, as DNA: TGTGCCAGCAGCGTGACAGGGGTTGGCAACACCATATATTTT. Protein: CASSVTGVGNTIYF. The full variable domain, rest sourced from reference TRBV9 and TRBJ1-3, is DSGVTQTPKHLITATGQRVTLRCSPRSGDLSVYWYQQSLDQGLQFLIQYYNGEERAKGNILERFSAQQFPDLHSELNLSSLELGDSALYFCASSVTGVGNTIYFGEGSWLTVV.

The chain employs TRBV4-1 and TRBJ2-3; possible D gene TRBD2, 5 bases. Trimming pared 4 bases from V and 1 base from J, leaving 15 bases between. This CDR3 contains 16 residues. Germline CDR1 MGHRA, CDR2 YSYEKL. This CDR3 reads CASSPKRTGGTDTQYF. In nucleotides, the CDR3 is TGCGCCAGCAGCCCTAAGAGGACTGGAGGCACAGATACGCAGTATTTT.

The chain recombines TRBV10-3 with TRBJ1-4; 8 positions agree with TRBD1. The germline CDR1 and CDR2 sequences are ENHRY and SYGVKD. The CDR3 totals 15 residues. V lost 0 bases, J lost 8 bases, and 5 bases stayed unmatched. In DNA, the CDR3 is TGTGCCATCAGTGAGTCAAGGACAGGGAACGAAAAACTGTTTTTT. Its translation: CAISESRTGNEKLFF.

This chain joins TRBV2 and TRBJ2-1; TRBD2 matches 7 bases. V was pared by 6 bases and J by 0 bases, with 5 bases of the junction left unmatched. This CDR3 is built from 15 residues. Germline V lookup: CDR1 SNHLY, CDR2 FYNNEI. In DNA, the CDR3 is TGTGCCAGCAGCCTAGGACTAGACTCCTACAATGAGCAGTTCTTC. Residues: CASSLGLDSYNEQFF.

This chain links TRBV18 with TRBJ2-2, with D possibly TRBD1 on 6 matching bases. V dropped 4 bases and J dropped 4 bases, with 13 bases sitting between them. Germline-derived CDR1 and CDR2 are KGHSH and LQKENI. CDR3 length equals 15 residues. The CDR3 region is CASSLNRAGTGELFF. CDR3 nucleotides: TGTGCCAGCTCACTAAACAGGGCCGGCACCGGGGAGCTGTTTTTT.

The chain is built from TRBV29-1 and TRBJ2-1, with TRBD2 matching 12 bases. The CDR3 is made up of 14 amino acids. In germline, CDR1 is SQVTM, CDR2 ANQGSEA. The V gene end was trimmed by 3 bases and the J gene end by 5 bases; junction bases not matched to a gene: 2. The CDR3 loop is CSVDSSGRDNEQFF. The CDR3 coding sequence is TGCAGCGTTGATTCTAGCGGGAGGGACAATGAGCAGTTCTTC.

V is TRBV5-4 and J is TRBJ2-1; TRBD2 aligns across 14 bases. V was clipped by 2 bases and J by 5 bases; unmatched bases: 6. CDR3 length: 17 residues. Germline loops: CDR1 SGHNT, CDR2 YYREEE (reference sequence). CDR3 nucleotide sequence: TGTGCCAGCAGCTTTTTTGGGGGACTAGCGGGAGACAATGAGCAGTTCTTC. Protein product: CASSFFGGLAGDNEQFF.

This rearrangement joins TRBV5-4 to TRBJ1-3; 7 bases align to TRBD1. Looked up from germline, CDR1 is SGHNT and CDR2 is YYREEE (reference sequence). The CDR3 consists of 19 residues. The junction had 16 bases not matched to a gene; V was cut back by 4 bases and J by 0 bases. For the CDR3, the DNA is TGTGCCAGCAGCCCTTACGCCGGGACAGCCGGATTCTCTGGAAACACCATATATTTT. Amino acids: CASSPYAGTAGFSGNTIYF.

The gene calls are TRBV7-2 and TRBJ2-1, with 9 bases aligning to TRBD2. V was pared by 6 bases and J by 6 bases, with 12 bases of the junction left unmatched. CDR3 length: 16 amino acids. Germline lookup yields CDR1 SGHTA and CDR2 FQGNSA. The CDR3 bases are TGTGCCAGCAGACGAGGGGCTAGCGGGATGGGCAATGAGCAGTTCTTC. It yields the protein CASRRGASGMGNEQFF. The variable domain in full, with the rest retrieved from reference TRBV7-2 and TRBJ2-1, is GAGVSQSPSNKVTEKGKDVELRCDPISGHTALYWYRQSLGQGLEFLIYFQGNSAPDKSGLPSDRFSAERTGGSVSTLTIQRTQQEDSAVYLCASRRGASGMGNEQFFGPGTRLTVL.

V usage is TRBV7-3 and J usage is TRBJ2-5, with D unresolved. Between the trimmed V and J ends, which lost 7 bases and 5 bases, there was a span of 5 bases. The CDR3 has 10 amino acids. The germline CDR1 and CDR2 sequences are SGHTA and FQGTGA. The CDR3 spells CASKRETQYF. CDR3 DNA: TGTGCCAGCAAGAGGGAGACCCAGTACTTC.